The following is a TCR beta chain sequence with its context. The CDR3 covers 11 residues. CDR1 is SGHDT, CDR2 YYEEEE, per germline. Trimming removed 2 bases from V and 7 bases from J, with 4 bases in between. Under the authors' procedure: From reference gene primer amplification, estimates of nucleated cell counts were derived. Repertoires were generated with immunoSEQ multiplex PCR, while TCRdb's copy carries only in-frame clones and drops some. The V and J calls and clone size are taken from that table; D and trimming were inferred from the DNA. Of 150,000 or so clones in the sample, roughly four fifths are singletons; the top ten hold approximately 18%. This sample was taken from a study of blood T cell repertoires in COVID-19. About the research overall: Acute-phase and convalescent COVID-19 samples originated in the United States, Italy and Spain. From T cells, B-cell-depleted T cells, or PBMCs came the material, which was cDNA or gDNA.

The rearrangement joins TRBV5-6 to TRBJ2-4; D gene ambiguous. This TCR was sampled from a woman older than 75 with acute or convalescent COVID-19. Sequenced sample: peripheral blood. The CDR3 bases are TGTGCCAGCAGCTTTGAGAACATTCAGTACTTC. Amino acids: CASSFENIQYF.